The 3 T cell receptor beta chains below come from one sample, sequenced in a study of vaccination and CD4 T cells after COVID-19 (dated by TCRdb to 2021 to 2024). The library relied on PCR. Sequenced using an Illumina iSeq 100. DNA from cultured CD4+ T cells underwent TCR sequencing with the Oncomine TCR Beta short-read assay at the Johns Hopkins FTIC core. TCRdb passed the public sequencing reads through fastp at Q25 and MiXCR, retaining productive beta sequences. Identical CDR3 proteins give one entry, which carries the most common genes and DNA. The sample profile shows around 3,900 distinct CDR3 sequences; 71% of them were found once. The ten largest clones take up roughly a third of the sample. The sample's treatment or condition label, decoded: roughly 11-day PBMC culture with coronavirus spike peptide pools or control peptides (ViraFEST assay). CD4+ T cells from unexposed donors were collected before the COVID-19 pandemic (2011-2018).

These receptors' targets are unknown. The sequenced material came from CD4+ T cells from blood, cultured in vitro. Receptors originate from a human donor in good health.

V is TRBV4-1 and J is TRBJ1-6; D is unclear. V gave up 1 base and J gave up 3 bases, with 7 bases separating them. CDR3 length equals 15 residues. CDR1 MGHRA and CDR2 YSYEKL come from the germline V gene. Written as DNA, the CDR3 is TGCGCCAGCAGCCAAGGACCGGTCTATAATTCACCCCTCCACTTT. It specifies CASSQGPVYNSPLHF.

This clonotype is hyperexpanded in the sample. This sequence joins TRBV20-1 and TRBJ2-7, with 7 positions matching TRBD1. Germline V gene sequence: CDR1 DFQATT, CDR2 SNEGSKA (reference sequence). The CDR3 covers 13 residues. J gave up 6 bases and V 7 bases, and 12 bases lay outside the gene matches. The CDR3 DNA reads as TGCAGTGTCCCTACAGGGGCAGCAGGCGAGCAGTACTTC. Translating it yields CSVPTGAAGEQYF.

The gene calls are TRBV6-4 and TRBJ1-6; 7 bases fit TRBD1. The CDR3 loop spans 18 amino acids. Germline V gene data show CDR1 as MRHNA and CDR2 as SNTAGT. V gave up 5 bases and J gave up 7 bases; unmatched junction bases: 17. In DNA, the CDR3 is TGTGCCAGCAGTCGGGACAGCCCTGAAAGTCGTTCGAATTCACCCCTCCACTTT. Residues: CASSRDSPESRSNSPLHF.